The 32 T cell receptor beta chains given below trace back to one sample, sequenced in a study of T-cell reconstitution after alpha-beta-depleted transplantation in children (dated by TCRdb to about 2016). Preparation of the library involved PCR. The sequencer was an Illumina HiSeq 2500. TCR library preparation used molecular barcoding, with unique molecular identifiers applied to normalize quantification of the TCRbeta repertoire. TCRdb reprocessed the public reads (quality trimming at Q25 with fastp, clone calling with MiXCR) and kept in-frame beta chains. Every CDR3 protein is listed once, alongside the most common genes and DNA of its rows. This sample holds 440,000 or so distinct CDR3 sequences; approximately 11% were observed only once. Of the sample, roughly 5.5% is held by the ten largest clones. The starting material was PBMCs from the stem cell graft donor, obtained from the stem cell graft. Receptors originate from a human donor who donated a stem cell graft to a child with acute myeloid leukemia.

A word on this clonotype: A much larger clone is a single base away; this may be a read error. V gene TRBV20-1 combines with J gene TRBJ2-5; 7 bases fit TRBD1. Germline-derived CDR1 and CDR2 are DFQATT and SNEGSKA (reference sequence). The CDR3 runs to 13 residues. The trim removed 6 bases at V and 7 bases at J, leaving 11 bases unmatched. CDR3 protein: CSAPKTGPGTQYF. Written as DNA, the CDR3 is TGCAGTGCCCCTAAGACAGGGCCAGGGACCCAGTACTTC.

The chain employs TRBV5-1 and TRBJ1-2; TRBD1 might be the D (6 bases). This CDR3 contains 16 residues. The V end lost 3 bases, the J end lost 0 bases, and 15 bases lay between the germline ends. Per the germline V gene, CDR1 is SGHRS and CDR2 is YFSETQ. This CDR3 reads CASSWGYRTANYGYTF. In DNA form, the CDR3 reads TGCGCCAGCAGCTGGGGGTATCGGACAGCTAACTATGGCTACACCTTC.

The CDR3 loop reads CASSSGLAGGLESTDTQYF. CDR3 DNA: TGCGCCAGCAGCTCGGGACTAGCGGGGGGCCTTGAGAGCACAGATACGCAGTATTTT. The rearrangement uses TRBV5-1 and TRBJ2-3; TRBD2 aligns across 15 bases. The ends lost 3 bases at V and 0 bases at J; junction bases unmatched: 8. Germline V gives CDR1 SGHRS, CDR2 YFSETQ. CDR3 size: 19 residues. Using reference TRBV5-1 and TRBJ2-3 for the parts outside the CDR3, the full variable domain is KAGVTQTPRYLIKTRGQQVTLSCSPISGHRSVSWYQQTPGQGLQFLFEYFSETQRNKGNFPGRFSGRQFSNSRSEMNVSTLELGDSALYLCASSSGLAGGLESTDTQYFGPGTRLTVL.

This clonotype was seen more than once but under ten times. The chain is built from TRBV6-1 and TRBJ1-3; D ambiguous. The CDR3 has 14 amino acids. The V gene's germline CDR1 is MNHNS and CDR2 SASEGT. V was trimmed by 6 bases and J by 4 bases, leaving 13 bases between them. The CDR3, as DNA: TGTGCCAGCAGCACTCTAGGGCCCGGAAACACCATATATTTT. Amino acids: CASSTLGPGNTIYF.

This clonotype was observed many times. The rearrangement links TRBV10-3 to TRBJ2-1; D may be TRBD2 (6 bases). The V end lost 7 bases, the J end lost 5 bases, and 12 bases lay between the germline ends. CDR1 is ENHRY and CDR2 is SYGVKD in the germline V gene. This CDR3 has 13 amino acids. CDR3: CAITRDENNEQFF. CDR3 sequence (DNA): TGTGCCATCACGCGGGATGAGAACAATGAGCAGTTCTTC.

This clonotype was seen at least ten times. This chain joins TRBV4-2 and TRBJ1-6; D remains unclear. Germline V gene lookup returns CDR1 LGHNA and CDR2 YNFKEQ. CDR3 length: 19 residues. V was pared by 0 bases and J by 5 bases, with 20 bases between. The CDR3 reads CASSQDQLAGFGNNSPLHF. DNA of the CDR3: TGTGCCAGCAGCCAAGATCAGTTGGCAGGATTCGGGAATAATTCACCCCTCCACTTT.

This clonotype was detected a few times. This sequence joins TRBV20-1 and TRBJ2-1; 7 bases align to TRBD2. Losses at the gene ends were 3 bases for V and 9 bases for J; bases not matched to a gene: 11. Germline V gene data show CDR1 as DFQATT and CDR2 as SNEGSKA (reference sequence). The CDR3 has 14 residues. The CDR3 bases are TGCAGTGCTAGCCGGGACTACAATCACCTTGAGCAGTTCTTC. This sequence encodes CSASRDYNHLEQFF.

The rearrangement links TRBV11-2 to TRBJ2-2, with D uncertain. Germline V gene lookup returns CDR1 SGHAT and CDR2 FQNNGV. This CDR3 is 14 amino acids long. Trimming shortened V by 5 bases and J by 4 bases, and 11 bases separated the two germline ends. CDR3 coding DNA: TGTGCCAGCAGCACTCGGCCCCCCACCGGGGAGCTGTTTTTT. Translation gives CASSTRPPTGELFF.

This clonotype turned up a few times. The chain is built from TRBV21-1 and TRBJ2-1; TRBD2 is taken as the D call from the table, unchecked against the DNA. TRBV21-1 corresponds to a pseudogene. The CDR3 consists of 19 residues. CDR3 loop: CASVWGLDWATGCYNEQFF. CDR3 nucleotides: TGTGCCAGCGTTTGGGGACTAGACTGGGCCACGGGATGTTACAATGAGCAGTTCTTC.

The genes are TRBV6-1 and TRBJ2-2, with 10 bases aligning to TRBD2. The CDR3 consists of 14 residues. Germline-derived CDR1 and CDR2 are MNHNS and SASEGT. V lost 2 bases, J lost 6 bases, and 0 bases stayed unmatched. The CDR3 spells CASSELAGAGELFF. CDR3 DNA: TGTGCCAGCAGTGAACTAGCGGGAGCCGGGGAGCTGTTTTTT.

V gene TRBV7-6 combines with J gene TRBJ2-5; TRBD2 aligns across 14 bases. This CDR3 spans 18 amino acids. CDR1 is SGHVS and CDR2 is FNYEAQ in the germline V gene. V was clipped by 4 bases and J by 4 bases; unmatched bases: 11. The chain's CDR3 is CASSSGRLAGGLGETQYF. The CDR3 region has the DNA TGTGCCAGCAGCTCCGGACGACTAGCGGGAGGGCTGGGAGAGACCCAGTACTTC.

This clonotype was seen at least ten times. J is TRBJ1-2 and V is TRBV5-1, with D possibly being TRBD1 (5 bases). Germline loops: CDR1 SGHRS, CDR2 YFSETQ. There are 14 residues in the CDR3. V dropped 4 bases and J dropped 3 bases, with 13 bases sitting between them. CDR3 sequence: CASSEGDGYYGYTF. The DNA for the CDR3 is TGCGCCAGCAGCGAAGGGGACGGATACTATGGCTACACCTTC.

This clonotype was observed a few times. The chain links TRBV5-6 to TRBJ2-7, with D hard to call. Germline V gene lookup returns CDR1 SGHDT and CDR2 YYEEEE. The CDR3 runs to 13 residues. The V end was cut by 1 base, the J end by 0 bases, with 5 bases between. This CDR3 is CASSLTYSYEQYV. The CDR3 region has the DNA TGTGCCAGCAGCTTGACATACTCCTACGAGCAGTACGTC.

The table lists this clonotype with a few counts. The V and J genes are TRBV20-1 and TRBJ1-5; no clear D gene. CDR1 is DFQATT, CDR2 SNEGSKA, per germline (reference sequence). Trimming stripped 0 bases from V and 0 bases from J, with 9 bases between. The CDR3 length is 15 residues. This chain's CDR3 is CSAREVRDSNQPQHF. The CDR3 nucleotides are TGCAGTGCTAGAGAGGTGAGGGATAGCAATCAGCCCCAGCATTTT.

The V call is TRBV14, the J call TRBJ1-1; D unresolved. This CDR3 contains 14 residues. Germline lookup yields CDR1 SGHDN and CDR2 FVKESK. V was trimmed by 1 base and J by 4 bases, leaving 10 bases between them. CDR3 DNA sequence: TGTGCCAGCAGCCAAGTGGTAGGGCCCACTGAAGCTTTCTTT. It encodes CASSQVVGPTEAFF. Full variable domain (outside the CDR3, taken from reference TRBV14 and TRBJ1-1): EAGVTQFPSHSVIEKGQTVTLRCDPISGHDNLYWYRRVMGKEIKFLLHFVKESKQDESGMPNNRFLAERTGGTYSTLKVQPAELEDSGVYFCASSQVVGPTEAFFGQGTRLTVV.

The chain has TRBV7-9 and TRBJ2-1, with 10 positions matching TRBD2. The CDR3 length is 17 residues. Germline loops: CDR1 SEHNR, CDR2 FQNEAQ (reference sequence). The V and J ends lost 9 bases and 2 bases, in that order; junction bases with no gene match: 13. The CDR3 DNA follows: TGTGCCAGGGGCCCCGTTCTAGCGGGAGAAGCCTACAATGAGCAGTTCTTC. Protein: CARGPVLAGEAYNEQFF.

This clonotype was counted a few times. V is TRBV3-1 and J is TRBJ1-1; weak D call: TRBD1 (5 bases). V was trimmed by 2 bases and J by 11 bases, leaving 21 bases between them. The CDR3 has 15 residues. Germline V lookup: CDR1 LGHDT, CDR2 YNNKEL (reference sequence). The CDR3 DNA sequence: TGTGCCAGCAGCCAAACCCCAACCGGAACAGGAGGGGCTTTCTTT. Translating gives CASSQTPTGTGGAFF. The whole variable domain, filled in from reference TRBV3-1 and TRBJ1-1, reads DTAVSQTPKYLVTQMGNDKSIKCEQNLGHDTMYWYKQDSKKFLKIMFSYNNKELIINETVPNRFSPKSPDKAHLNLHINSLELGDSAVYFCASSQTPTGTGGAFFGQGTRLTVV.

This clonotype has a handful of counts. The CDR3 spells CASSSPGGLEGNEQFF. The CDR3 DNA is TGTGCCAGCAGTTCCCCCGGGGGACTCGAGGGAAATGAGCAGTTCTTC. This chain uses TRBV6-2 or TRBV6-3 with TRBJ2-1, with D tentatively TRBD2 (6 bases). Germline CDR1 reads MNHEY; CDR2 reads SVGEGT. The V end was cut by 4 bases, the J end by 7 bases, with 20 bases between. This CDR3 has 16 amino acids.

This clonotype came up many times. The chain couples TRBV4-2 to TRBJ2-3, with 7 bases that match TRBD2. The CDR3 runs 14 residues. Germline lookup yields CDR1 LGHNA and CDR2 YNFKEQ. After removal of 7 bases from V and 0 bases from J, the junction contained 4 bases not matched to a gene. The CDR3 DNA sequence: TGTGCCAGCAAGAAAGCGGGGAGCACAGATACGCAGTATTTT. This codes for CASKKAGSTDTQYF.

J is TRBJ2-5 and V is TRBV29-1, with D uncertain. CDR3 length: 13 residues. Trimming left V 7 bases short and J 2 bases short, with 14 bases between. From germline, CDR1 is SQVTM and CDR2 ANQGSEA. The CDR3 is CSARLPAQETQYF. In DNA form, the CDR3 reads TGCAGCGCGCGCCTTCCGGCACAAGAGACCCAGTACTTC.

The chain employs TRBV27 and TRBJ2-7; D remains unclear. The CDR3 consists of 11 residues. V dropped 7 bases and J dropped 7 bases, with 11 bases sitting between them. Germline CDR1 is MNHEY and CDR2 is SMNVEV (reference sequence). In nucleotides, the CDR3 is TGTGCCAGCATCTCGGGTCTGGAGCAGTACTTC. This gives the protein CASISGLEQYF.

V and J are TRBV4-3 and TRBJ2-7; 8 nucleotides agree with TRBD2. This CDR3 contains 15 residues. Germline values: CDR1 LGHNA, CDR2 YSLEER. V lost 4 bases and J lost 1; bases outside the gene matches: 6. CDR3 protein: CASSPGVAGSYEQYF. The DNA of the CDR3 is TGCGCCAGCAGCCCCGGGGTAGCGGGGTCCTACGAGCAGTACTTC.

CDR3 DNA sequence: TGTGCCAGCAGTTACTCGCCCCCGGCGGGAGGCACAGATACGCAGTATTTT. This translates into CASSYSPPAGGTDTQYF. The rearrangement links TRBV6-5 to TRBJ2-3; TRBD2 aligns across 7 bases. The CDR3 is made up of 17 amino acids. Germline V gene sequence: CDR1 MNHEY, CDR2 SVGAGI. J lost 1 base, V lost 0 bases, and 7 bases had no gene match.

The J gene is TRBJ2-1, the V gene TRBV7-6; D perhaps matches TRBD1 (6 bases). The germline V gene encodes CDR1 SGHVS and CDR2 FNYEAQ. CDR3 size: 14 residues. V dropped 4 bases and J dropped 8 bases, with 15 bases sitting between them. CDR3 region: CASSSIQGSDEQFF. CDR3 DNA sequence: TGTGCCAGCAGCTCGATACAGGGTAGCGATGAGCAGTTCTTC.

The rearrangement joins TRBV20-1 to TRBJ2-1; TRBD2 aligns across 10 bases. This CDR3 comprises 16 residues. Germline V CDR1 and CDR2: DFQATT, SNEGSKA (reference sequence). Losses at the gene ends were 0 bases for V and 3 bases for J; bases not matched to a gene: 5. CDR3 protein: CSARDPRTSGYNEQFF. The CDR3 nucleotides read TGCAGTGCTAGAGATCCTCGGACTAGCGGCTACAATGAGCAGTTCTTC.

The genes are TRBV27 and TRBJ1-2; TRBD1 matches 7 bases. This CDR3 comprises 14 residues. In germline, CDR1 is MNHEY, CDR2 SMNVEV (reference sequence). J was trimmed by 0 bases and V by 6 bases; bases with no gene match: 4. CDR3 in DNA: TGTGCCAGCAGACCGACAGGGTCTAACTATGGCTACACCTTC. Its protein is CASRPTGSNYGYTF.

Many counts were recorded for this clonotype. V and J are TRBV6-2 or TRBV6-3 and TRBJ1-5; no clear D. Looked up from germline, CDR1 is MNHEY and CDR2 is SVGEGT. This CDR3 is built from 15 residues. Deletions cut 2 bases from V and 2 bases from J, with 10 bases between. This CDR3 reads CASSYGGSRNQPQHF. CDR3 nucleotides: TGTGCCAGCAGTTACGGCGGTTCGCGCAATCAGCCCCAGCATTTT.

The chain uses TRBV30 and TRBJ2-1; tentatively, D is TRBD1 (6 bases). Between the trimmed V and J ends, which lost 3 bases and 0 bases, there was a span of 12 bases. CDR3 length: 15 amino acids. Germline V gene lookup returns CDR1 GTSNPN and CDR2 SVGIG (reference sequence). CDR3 region: CAWSLDSSSYNEQFF. CDR3 in DNA: TGTGCCTGGAGCTTGGACAGTAGCTCCTACAATGAGCAGTTCTTC.

This chain links TRBV20-1 with TRBJ2-3, with 7 positions matching TRBD2. V shed 7 bases and J 0 bases; nucleotides not matched to a gene: 13. Germline-derived CDR1 and CDR2 are DFQATT and SNEGSKA (reference sequence). This CDR3 is built from 16 residues. In DNA form, the CDR3 reads TGCAGTGGGAAGCGGGAAAGTATAAGGAGCACAGATACGCAGTATTTT. Amino acids: CSGKRESIRSTDTQYF.

This clonotype showed up just a few times. V gene TRBV4-1 combines with J gene TRBJ1-5; D gene ambiguous. Trimming left V 1 base short and J 1 base short, with 14 bases between. This CDR3 contains 17 residues. Germline CDR1 reads MGHRA; CDR2 reads YSYEKL. DNA for the CDR3: TGCGCCAGCAGCCAAGTACCCGAGGGAGGGAGCAATCAGCCCCAGCATTTT. It is translated as CASSQVPEGGSNQPQHF.

This clonotype was counted a few times. The rearrangement uses TRBV7-9 and TRBJ2-7; 8 bases match TRBD2. The length of the CDR3 is 13 residues. The junction had 3 bases not matched to a gene; V was cut back by 5 bases and J by 3 bases. The germline V gene encodes CDR1 SEHNR and CDR2 FQNEAQ (reference sequence). The CDR3 DNA reads TGTGCCAGCAGCGCGGGACTAGACTACGAGCAGTACTTC. Its protein product is CASSAGLDYEQYF.

This clonotype appeared a few times. The genes are TRBV6-6 and TRBJ2-7; 7 bases map to TRBD2. CDR1 is MNHNY and CDR2 is SVGAGI in the germline V gene (reference sequence). This CDR3 spans 12 amino acids. V lost 7 bases and J lost 5; bases outside the gene matches: 5. The CDR3 sequence: CASMPGGHEQYF. For the CDR3, the DNA is TGTGCCAGCATGCCGGGAGGCCACGAGCAGTACTTC.